This T cell receptor (beta chain) was observed in a study of human T cells and chemical hapten exposure. Notes on the study in general: The study found that DPC sensitization did not change TCRs above 1 in 1000 frequency.

TCRdb passed the RACE reads through MiXCR, listing each CDR3 protein once. The sample lists more than 80,000 distinct CDR3 sequences, under 14% occurring once. Germline V gene sequence: CDR1 KGHDR, CDR2 SFDVKD. Trimming took 7 bases from V and 1 from J, leaving 9 bases between them. This CDR3 is built from 13 residues. This clonotype was seen ten or more times. Its antigen is currently unknown. Time point here: patch test 3, about 24 weeks after DPC sensitization. Treatment noted: therapeutic diphenylcyclopropenone sensitization with weekly scalp DPC. Here the sequenced sample was whole blood, taken in connection with sensitization to the hapten diphenylcyclopropenone (DPC). V is TRBV24-1 and J is TRBJ2-5; weak D call: TRBD1 (6 bases). This TCR was recovered from a woman aged 50 to 65 with alopecia areata. Some clones in this sample may be carry-over from other donors' samples. CDR3 in DNA: TGTGCCACCAGACTGACAGGCCAAGAGACCCAGTACTTC. Protein: CATRLTGQETQYF.